The 7 T cell receptor beta chains in this list originate from one sample, sequenced in a study of shared clonotypes between healthy human individuals. CD45RO negativity and positive selection for CCR7 defined naive CD8 cells, a population that excluded terminally differentiated effector memory CD45RA+ cells. Libraries were prepared by immunoSEQ multiplex PCR; TCRdb keeps only in-frame clonotypes and omits some of them. The sample carries about 2.1 million clones, 85% to 95% recorded once. Sequenced material: naive CD8+ T cells from PBMCs. These TCRs come from a man between 18 and 35 years old in good health. Some clones in this sample may be carry-over from other donors' samples.

As to this clone: Distinct nucleotide sequences in the sample also encode this CDR3. The gene calls are TRBV9 and TRBJ1-1; D uncertain. Germline V lookup: CDR1 SGDLS, CDR2 YYNGEE. The V end was cut by 3 bases, the J end by 6 bases, with 9 bases between. This CDR3 has 12 amino acids. For the CDR3, the DNA is TGTGCCAGCAGCGGGGGTGGGTCTGAAGCTTTCTTT. This gives the protein CASSGGGSEAFF.

V and J are TRBV7-9 and TRBJ1-1, with D tentatively TRBD1 (5 bases). V lost 2 bases to trimming and J lost 3 bases, with 22 bases between them. There are 18 residues in the CDR3. Germline CDR1 and CDR2: SEHNR and FQNEAQ (reference sequence). The CDR3 DNA reads TGTGCCAGCAGCTTATTAAAGCGGGACTCTATTGGGGACACTGAAGCTTTCTTT. It yields the protein CASSLLKRDSIGDTEAFF.

The genes are TRBV5-5 and TRBJ2-5; 11 bases align to TRBD1. Per germline, CDR1 SGHKS and CDR2 YYEKEE (reference sequence). The CDR3 contains 18 residues. V was clipped by 3 bases and J by 1 base; unmatched bases: 11. DNA of the CDR3: TGTGCCAGCAGCTGGCCCGGGACAGGGGGGATAATCCAAGAGACCCAGTACTTC. Its translation is CASSWPGTGGIIQETQYF.

This chain uses TRBV2 with TRBJ1-5; D is possibly TRBD1 (5 bases). CDR3 size: 13 residues. The germline V gene encodes CDR1 SNHLY and CDR2 FYNNEI. With 7 bases removed from V and 5 bases from J, the gap between germline ends came to 12 bases. The CDR3 protein is CASTGESHQPQHF. CDR3 nucleotide sequence: TGTGCCAGCACGGGGGAGAGTCATCAGCCCCAGCATTTT.

This chain connects TRBV9 to TRBJ1-1, with 7 bases identical to TRBD1. The V segment lost 0 bases and the J segment 5 bases; nucleotides outside the gene matches: 7. The CDR3 contains 15 residues. Germline assignment: CDR1 SGDLS and CDR2 YYNGEE. In nucleotides, the CDR3 is TGTGCCAGCAGCGTAGGTCCAGGGGGAGGAACTGAAGCTTTCTTT. Translation: CASSVGPGGGTEAFF.

Remarks on this clone: The sample carries other DNA sequences with the same CDR3. The chain couples TRBV11-2 to TRBJ1-2, with no clear D. Germline lookup yields CDR1 SGHAT and CDR2 FQNNGV. V lost 1 base and J 5 bases, leaving 5 bases between the germline ends. The CDR3 has 12 amino acids. In DNA, the CDR3 is TGTGCCAGCAGCTTAGGGCAGTATGGCTACACCTTC. This sequence encodes CASSLGQYGYTF.

This rearrangement joins TRBV30 to TRBJ2-7; perhaps TRBD2 as D (7 bases). V shed 4 bases and J shed 4 bases, with 20 bases lying between them. The germline CDR1 and CDR2 sequences are GTSNPN and SVGIG (reference sequence). The CDR3 loop spans 15 amino acids. The CDR3 loop reads CAWMGGEWEGYEQYF. The CDR3 DNA follows: TGTGCCTGGATGGGGGGCGAGTGGGAGGGGTACGAGCAGTACTTC.